Listed below are T cell receptor beta chains from one sample, sequenced in a study of cytomegalovirus exposure and HLA in healthy donors. Libraries were prepared by immunoSEQ multiplex PCR; TCRdb keeps only in-frame clonotypes and omits some of them. The sample consists of around 230,000 clones, over 60% of them appearing once. Sequences were obtained from PBMCs. The receptors derive from a male donor in good health and CMV-seronegative. The CDR3 runs from the conserved cysteine through the conserved F or W. D genes are given only for firm matches. Expanded clones are given a class, and other clones once, few, many or no size at all.

V	J	size	D	CDR3	DNA
TRBV7-2	TRBJ2-7	NA	TRBD2	CASSLERGSYEQYF	TGTGCCAGCAGCTTAGAGCGGGGATCGTACGAGCAGTACTTC
TRBV4-1	TRBJ2-5	NA	TRBD1	CASSPSAGGGQETQYF	TGCGCCAGCAGCCCCAGTGCAGGGGGCGGCCAAGAGACCCAGTACTTC
TRBV10-1	TRBJ1-2	few	NA	CASNWPGYGYTF	TGCGCCAGCAATTGGCCTGGCTATGGCTACACCTTC
TRBV21-1	TRBJ2-7	once	NA	CASSDLAGTPISYEQYF	TGTGCCAGCAGTGACTTAGCCGGGACACCTATCTCCTACGAGCAGTACTTC
TRBV7-2	TRBJ2-5	NA	NA	CASSLGTFQETQYF	TGTGCCAGCAGCTTAGGGACATTTCAAGAGACCCAGTACTTC
TRBV27	TRBJ2-7	NA	NA	CASQSLGHRGNEQYF	TGTGCCAGCCAAAGTTTGGGGCACCGAGGAAACGAGCAGTACTTC
TRBV9	TRBJ2-7	NA	TRBD2	CASIPGGFGDEQYF	TGTGCCAGCATCCCCGGGGGGTTTGGTGACGAGCAGTACTTC
TRBV9	TRBJ2-1	NA	TRBD1	CASSVDTDRRNNEQFF	TGTGCCAGCAGCGTAGACACGGACAGGAGAAACAATGAGCAGTTCTTC
TRBV9	TRBJ1-1	NA	TRBD1	CASSATPGTGEAFF	TGTGCCAGCAGCGCAACCCCCGGGACAGGGGAGGCTTTCTTT
TRBV5-6	TRBJ2-2	NA	NA	CASTIFFGELFF	TGTGCCAGCACCATTTTTTTCGGGGAGCTGTTTTTT
TRBV5-8	TRBJ2-2	few	TRBD2	CASSPSPRGGPPGELFF	TGTGCCAGCAGCCCCTCCCCCCGGGGGGGCCCCCCCGGGGAGCTGTTTTTT
TRBV2	TRBJ1-5	NA	NA	CASSEKIWGQPSNQPQHF	TGTGCCAGCAGTGAAAAGATATGGGGACAACCTAGCAATCAGCCCCAGCATTTT
TRBV29-1	TRBJ1-4	NA	NA	CSVDSWGGRDEKLFF	TGCAGCGTTGACTCCTGGGGGGGGCGGGATGAAAAACTGTTTTTT
TRBV29-1	TRBJ2-7	NA	TRBD2	CSACGGPFYEQYF	TGCAGCGCCTGCGGGGGGCCCTTCTACGAGCAGTACTTC
TRBV5-1	TRBJ2-7	NA	TRBD2	CASRVQTSGSNYEQYF	TGCGCCAGCAGAGTCCAGACTAGCGGATCAAACTACGAGCAGTACTTC
TRBV27	TRBJ2-1	NA	NA	CASSPEGSSYNEQFF	TGTGCCAGCAGTCCCGAGGGTAGCTCCTACAATGAGCAGTTCTTC
TRBV6-6	TRBJ1-1	NA	TRBD1	CASSYRGQVEAFF	TGTGCCAGCAGTTACCGGGGACAGGTTGAAGCTTTCTTT